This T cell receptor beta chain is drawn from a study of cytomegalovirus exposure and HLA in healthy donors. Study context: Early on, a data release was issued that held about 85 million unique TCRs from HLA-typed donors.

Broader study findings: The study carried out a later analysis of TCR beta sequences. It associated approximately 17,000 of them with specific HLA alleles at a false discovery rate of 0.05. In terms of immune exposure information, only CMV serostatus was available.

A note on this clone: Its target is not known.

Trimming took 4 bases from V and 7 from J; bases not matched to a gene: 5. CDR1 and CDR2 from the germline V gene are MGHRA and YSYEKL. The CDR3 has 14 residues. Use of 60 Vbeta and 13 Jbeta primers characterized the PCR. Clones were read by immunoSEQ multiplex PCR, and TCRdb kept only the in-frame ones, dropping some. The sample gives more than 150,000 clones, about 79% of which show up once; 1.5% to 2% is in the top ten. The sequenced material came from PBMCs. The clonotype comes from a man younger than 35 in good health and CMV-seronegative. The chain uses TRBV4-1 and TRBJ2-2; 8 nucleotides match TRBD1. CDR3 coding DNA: TGCGCCAGCAGCCTAGGACAGGGAGGCGGGGAGCTGTTTTTT. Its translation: CASSLGQGGGELFF.